This record concerns one TCR beta chain sequence. Primers included in the PCR were 60 Vbeta and 13 Jbeta primers. Method: immunoSEQ multiplex PCR; TCRdb's copy keeps in-frame clones and lacks some. The data contain 95,000 to 150,000 clones, about 74% of them singletons. This CDR3 spans 14 amino acids. Germline-derived CDR1 and CDR2 are SGHNT and YENEEA. Trimming cost V 1 base and J 8 bases, with 12 bases left between them. This specimen comes from a study of cytomegalovirus exposure and HLA in healthy donors. Sequencing was carried out using PBMCs. The chain combines TRBV11-3 with TRBJ2-1, with a weak D call TRBD2 (5 bases). The clonotype originates from a woman aged 50 to 65 in good health and CMV-seropositive. The DNA for the CDR3 is TGTGCCAGCAGCTTAGGGCTAGCAGTTGATGAGCAGTTCTTC. This sequence encodes CASSLGLAVDEQFF.